Sequencing of this TCR beta chain was carried out in a study of T cells after posttransplantation cyclophosphamide. Study results and caveats: Recipient CMV seropositivity and CMV reactivation strongly tracked TRB clonality.

Concerning this clone: Its antigen is still unknown.

The CDR3 extends over 19 amino acids. V lost 4 bases to trimming and J lost 0 bases, with 22 bases between them. Sequencing used immunoSEQ multiplex PCR; TCRdb keeps in-frame clones, though not all of them. This table has 15,000 to 20,000 clones, about nine tenths appearing once. Control samples came 1 year after myeloablative marrow transplants with methotrexate plus calcineurin inhibitor. Sample: PBMCs, taken after an allogeneic stem cell transplant with a calcineurin inhibitor and methotrexate. This clonotype originated in a male patient aged 50 to 59 who received an allogeneic stem cell transplant from an unrelated donor, was CMV-positive, and had chronic GVHD only. A subset of T cells may come from the graft donor. This chain connects TRBV6-7 to TRBJ2-1; possible D gene TRBD2, 6 bases. TRBV6-7 is an ORF; its function is uncertain. The CDR3 sequence is CASSSSFVVRGYSYNEQFF. DNA for the CDR3: TGTGCCAGCAGTTCCTCGTTTGTCGTGCGGGGCTACTCCTACAATGAGCAGTTCTTC.